Listed below are T cell receptor beta chains from one sample, sequenced in a study of shared T cell receptors in the human thymus. Clones were read by immunoSEQ multiplex PCR, and TCRdb kept only the in-frame ones, dropping some. The sample has 630,000 or so clones; more than 70% are singletons. Separately, the same data were catalogued under a study of human thymus T cells.

Sequences were obtained from thymocytes. All receptors derive from a boy in the first two years of life with a congenital heart defect. CDR3s include the opening cysteine and the closing phenylalanine or tryptophan. Each record gives: V gene, J gene, clone size, D gene, CDR3 protein, CDR3 DNA. D genes are given only for firm matches. The listing skips clone size in some rows; elsewhere it reads once, few, many or a size class.

V: TRBV6-1
J: TRBJ1-5
size: .
D: TRBD1
CDR3: CASKPGQNNQPQHF
DNA: TGTGCCAGCAAACCGGGACAGAACAATCAGCCCCAGCATTTT

V: TRBV4-3
J: TRBJ2-5
size: .
D: TRBD2
CDR3: CASSQEAGGRTQYF
DNA: TGCGCCAGCAGCCAAGAGGCGGGAGGGCGGACCCAGTACTTC

V: TRBV27
J: TRBJ1-5
size: .
D: .
CDR3: CASSSSGAQGQPQHF
DNA: TGTGCCAGCAGTTCATCGGGGGCGCAAGGTCAGCCCCAGCATTTT

V: TRBV4-3
J: TRBJ1-6
size: .
D: .
CDR3: CASSQEHYPSKSPLHF
DNA: TGCGCCAGCAGCCAAGAACATTATCCCAGTAAATCACCCCTCCACTTT

V: TRBV29-1
J: TRBJ2-7
size: once
D: TRBD1
CDR3: CSVEERTGVPPEQYF
DNA: TGCAGCGTTGAAGAGCGGACAGGCGTACCCCCGGAGCAGTACTTC

V: TRBV6-5
J: TRBJ2-1
size: .
D: .
CDR3: CASSYPPYNEQFF
DNA: TGTGCCAGCAGTTACCCCCCATACAATGAGCAGTTCTTC

V: TRBV25-1
J: TRBJ2-5
size: .
D: .
CDR3: CASSHRETQYF
DNA: TGTGCCAGCAGTCACCGGGAGACCCAGTACTTC

V: TRBV29-1
J: TRBJ1-1
size: .
D: TRBD1
CDR3: CSVDRGNTEAFF
DNA: TGCAGCGTAGACAGGGGTAACACTGAAGCTTTCTTT

V: TRBV7-2
J: TRBJ2-7
size: few
D: TRBD1
CDR3: CASSLSLGDRGRPYEQYF
DNA: TGTGCCAGCAGCTTGAGTCTAGGGGACAGGGGGCGCCCCTACGAGCAGTACTTC

V: TRBV5-8
J: TRBJ1-6
size: once
D: .
CDR3: CASSEGGRDNSPLHF
DNA: TGTGCCAGCAGCGAAGGTGGCAGGGATAATTCACCCCTCCACTTT

V: TRBV27
J: TRBJ1-1
size: .
D: TRBD1
CDR3: CATTRTGRITEAFF
DNA: TGTGCCACCACGAGGACAGGGAGGATTACTGAAGCTTTCTTT

V: TRBV29-1
J: TRBJ1-4
size: .
D: .
CDR3: CSGQVNEKLFF
DNA: TGCAGCGGGCAGGTTAATGAAAAACTGTTTTTT

V: TRBV2
J: TRBJ1-2
size: .
D: TRBD1
CDR3: CASSDQPDRGDGYTF
DNA: TGTGCCAGCAGCGATCAACCCGACAGGGGGGATGGCTACACCTTC

V: TRBV5-4
J: TRBJ2-1
size: .
D: TRBD2
CDR3: CASSFKREYNEQFF
DNA: TGTGCCAGCAGCTTCAAGCGGGAGTACAATGAGCAGTTCTTC

V: TRBV7-6
J: TRBJ2-5
size: .
D: .
CDR3: CASSFGEHHQETQYF
DNA: TGTGCCAGCAGCTTTGGGGAGCATCACCAAGAGACCCAGTACTTC

V: TRBV10-2
J: TRBJ2-6
size: once
D: .
CDR3: CASSTDRPFFSGANVLTF
DNA: TGCGCCAGCAGCACCGACAGGCCTTTTTTCTCTGGGGCCAACGTCCTGACTTTC

V: TRBV14
J: TRBJ2-2
size: .
D: TRBD1
CDR3: CASSQALLATGVSSGELFF
DNA: TGTGCCAGCAGCCAAGCCCTCCTCGCGACAGGGGTTTCATCCGGGGAGCTGTTTTTT

V: TRBV6-6
J: TRBJ2-3
size: .
D: .
CDR3: CASSPGSTDTQYF
DNA: TGTGCCAGCAGTCCGGGAAGCACAGATACGCAGTATTTT

V: TRBV4-3
J: TRBJ2-1
size: few
D: TRBD2
CDR3: CASSQVLARRDEQFF
DNA: TGCGCCAGCAGCCAAGTACTAGCGAGGCGCGATGAGCAGTTCTTC

V: TRBV5-1
J: TRBJ2-7
size: .
D: .
CDR3: CASSLVAPYEQYF
DNA: TGCGCCAGCAGCTTGGTGGCCCCCTACGAGCAGTACTTC

V: TRBV6-1
J: TRBJ2-1
size: .
D: .
CDR3: CASSARESGQDYNEQFF
DNA: TGTGCCAGCAGTGCACGAGAATCGGGACAAGACTACAATGAGCAGTTCTTC

V: TRBV13
J: TRBJ1-2
size: .
D: TRBD1
CDR3: CASSQPGTGGKFNYGYTF
DNA: TGTGCCAGCAGCCAACCCGGGACAGGGGGCAAATTCAACTATGGCTACACCTTC

V: TRBV4-3
J: TRBJ2-7
size: .
D: .
CDR3: CASSQEGLGGPPYSYEQYF
DNA: TGCGCCAGCAGCCAAGAAGGATTGGGGGGTCCCCCTTACTCCTACGAGCAGTACTTC

V: TRBV18
J: TRBJ2-1
size: .
D: TRBD2
CDR3: CASSPLGRREYNEQFF
DNA: TGTGCCAGCTCACCTCTTGGTAGGCGGGAGTACAATGAGCAGTTCTTC

V: TRBV14
J: TRBJ1-6
size: .
D: .
CDR3: CASSPAGEGSPLHF
DNA: TGTGCCAGCAGCCCGGCAGGGGAGGGTTCACCCCTCCACTTT

V: TRBV9
J: TRBJ2-5
size: once
D: .
CDR3: CASSVVIRGTQYF
DNA: TGTGCCAGCAGCGTAGTAATTCGGGGGACCCAGTACTTC

V: TRBV19
J: TRBJ2-7
size: .
D: .
CDR3: CASSSNLRSYEQYF
DNA: TGTGCCAGTAGCTCAAACCTACGCTCCTACGAGCAGTACTTC

V: TRBV5-6
J: TRBJ1-3
size: .
D: .
CDR3: CASSLDIRSGNTIYF
DNA: TGTGCCAGCAGCTTGGACATTCGCTCTGGAAACACCATATATTTT

V: TRBV21-1
J: TRBJ1-1
size: .
D: .
CDR3: CASSKVQGSNTEAFF
DNA: TGTGCCAGCAGCAAAGTACAGGGATCAAACACTGAAGCTTTCTTT

V: TRBV7-9
J: TRBJ1-4
size: .
D: TRBD1
CDR3: CASSSALQGAVREKLFF
DNA: TGTGCCAGCAGCAGCGCCTTACAGGGGGCGGTACGTGAAAAACTGTTTTTT

V: TRBV25-1
J: TRBJ1-1
size: .
D: .
CDR3: CASSVTASTEAFF
DNA: TGTGCCAGCAGTGTGACAGCTAGTACTGAAGCTTTCTTT

V: TRBV5-6
J: TRBJ1-6
size: once
D: TRBD1
CDR3: CASSLGRDRDFNSPLHF
DNA: TGTGCCAGCAGCTTGGGCCGGGACAGGGATTTTAATTCACCCCTCCACTTT

V: TRBV7-2
J: TRBJ1-4
size: .
D: .
CDR3: CASSPLPRGGEKLFF
DNA: TGTGCCAGCAGCCCACTGCCCCGGGGTGGTGAAAAACTGTTTTTT

V: TRBV12-5
J: TRBJ2-3
size: .
D: TRBD2
CDR3: CASGRTSGSPLDTQYF
DNA: TGTGCTAGTGGAAGGACTAGCGGGAGTCCCCTTGATACGCAGTATTTT

V: TRBV18
J: TRBJ2-2
size: .
D: .
CDR3: CASSTTGTINTGELFF
DNA: TGTGCCAGCTCAACTACCGGGACAATAAACACCGGGGAGCTGTTTTTT

V: TRBV28
J: TRBJ2-2
size: .
D: TRBD1
CDR3: CASSWDRGTGELFF
DNA: TGTGCCAGCAGTTGGGACAGGGGTACCGGGGAGCTGTTTTTT

V: TRBV6-6
J: TRBJ1-5
size: .
D: .
CDR3: CASSYGREGQPQHF
DNA: TGTGCCAGCAGTTACGGGCGGGAGGGGCAGCCCCAGCATTTT

V: TRBV27
J: TRBJ2-3
size: .
D: TRBD1
CDR3: CANSRDRVSDTQYF
DNA: TGTGCCAACTCCCGGGACAGGGTTTCAGATACGCAGTATTTT

V: TRBV4-1
J: TRBJ1-5
size: once
D: .
CDR3: CASSRDDEILGGPQHF
DNA: TGCGCCAGCAGCCGCGATGATGAGATTTTAGGGGGGCCCCAGCATTTT

V: TRBV9
J: TRBJ1-2
size: .
D: .
CDR3: CASSVATEGLRDGYTF
DNA: TGTGCCAGCAGCGTAGCTACGGAGGGACTACGCGATGGCTACACCTTC